The T cell receptor beta chain under discussion was sequenced for a study of OX40 agonist ivuxolimab in advanced cancers. About the study: Ivuxolimab doses were 0.01, 0.1, 0.3, 1.5, 3 or 10 mg/kg every 2 weeks.

Germline assignment: CDR1 SGHRS and CDR2 YFSETQ. Between the trimmed V and J ends, which lost 5 bases and 4 bases, there was a span of 6 bases. There are 11 residues in the CDR3. This table comes from immunoSEQ multiplex PCR, and its TCRdb copy is limited to in-frame clones, with some not included. The sample carries about 26,000 clones, 83% recorded once. The source was CD4+ or CD8+ T cells sorted from blood, collected in a trial of the OX40 agonist ivuxolimab. The sequence derives from an adult with an advanced solid tumor such as melanoma, head and neck, liver or kidney cancer. The chain combines TRBV5-1 with TRBJ2-5, with a possible D match to TRBD2 (5 bases). In nucleotides, the CDR3 is TGCGCCAGCAGAGGGAGAGAGACCCAGTACTTC. Translating it yields CASRGRETQYF. Combining the CDR3 with reference TRBV5-1 and TRBJ2-5 gives the whole variable domain KAGVTQTPRYLIKTRGQQVTLSCSPISGHRSVSWYQQTPGQGLQFLFEYFSETQRNKGNFPGRFSGRQFSNSRSEMNVSTLELGDSALYLCASRGRETQYFGPGTRLLVL.